The clone carrying this TCR beta chain was counted at least ten times. From the reads, TCRdb called clonotypes with MiXCR, one entry per CDR3 protein. The data show 510,000 or so distinct CDR3 sequences, around 27% seen once. The entry originates in a study of T cell repertoires in cytomegalovirus infection. The material sequenced was PBMCs. This TCR was recovered from a human donor in good health (CMV status not recorded). Some clones in this sample may be carry-over from other donors' samples.

The CDR3 sequence is CASSLGVSTDTQYF. The DNA of the CDR3 is TGTGCCAGCAGCTTAGGTGTTAGCACAGATACGCAGTATTTT. The chain uses TRBV7-6 and TRBJ2-3; D is uncertain. This CDR3 spans 14 amino acids. Germline assignment: CDR1 SGHVS and CDR2 FNYEAQ. Trimming took off 1 base at V and 0 bases at J, with 5 bases between the two ends. The full variable domain, in which reference TRBV7-6 and TRBJ2-3 provide the parts outside the CDR3, is GAGVSQSPRYKVTKRGQDVALRCDPISGHVSLYWYRQALGQGPEFLTYFNYEAQQDKSGLPNDRFSAERPEGSISTLTIQRTEQRDSAMYRCASSLGVSTDTQYFGPGTRLTVL.